This TCR beta chain was recovered during a study of early T cells in non-severe SARS-CoV-2 infection. The CDR3 sequence is 14 residues long. V shed 5 bases and J shed 7 bases, with 15 bases lying between them. The germline V gene has CDR1 SGHAT and CDR2 FQNNGV. This clonotype was counted a few times. Individual cDNA molecules were tagged with unique molecular identifiers, the study reported. TCRdb called the 5' RACE reads again in MiXCR, with one record for every CDR3 protein. Of around 61,000 distinct CDR3 sequences in the sample, roughly 12% were seen once. The gene calls are TRBV11-2 and TRBJ2-1; D might be TRBD1 or TRBD2, each matching 5 bases. Sample: whole blood. The sequence derives from an adult who was a healthcare worker with PCR-confirmed SARS-CoV-2 infection or an uninfected control (not recorded which). CDR3: CASSRIEGSNEQFF. CDR3 nucleotides: TGTGCCAGCAGCCGGATCGAGGGGAGTAATGAGCAGTTCTTC.